A single T cell receptor (beta chain) is shown here with its context. Per the authors' pipeline: Amplification of reference gene primers provided the estimated nucleated cell counts. Produced via immunoSEQ multiplex PCR; TCRdb's table is partial and in-frame only. V and J calls and clone size are those listed in that table; D and trimming were worked out from the DNA. The data show 200,000 or so clones, approximately 84% seen once. These data originate in a study of blood T cell repertoires in COVID-19. Study as a whole: Collection of acute and convalescent COVID-19 samples took place in the United States, Italy and Spain. PBMCs, B-cell-depleted T cells, or T cells provided the cDNA or gDNA that made up the material.

Looked up from germline, CDR1 is WSHSY and CDR2 is SAAADI. V shed 6 bases and J 0 bases; nucleotides not matched to a gene: 3. The CDR3 length is 14 residues. This TCR derives from a man aged 50-60 years who had recovered from COVID-19. The chain links TRBV10-2 to TRBJ1-1; TRBD1 matches 8 bases. Sequenced sample: peripheral blood. The CDR3 coding sequence is TGCGCCAGCAGGAGACAGGGGCTGAACACTGAAGCTTTCTTT. Encoded protein: CASRRQGLNTEAFF.